This entry features one TCR beta chain sequence. Its antigen is as yet unknown. TCRdb re-analysed the 5' RACE reads in MiXCR, keeping a single row per CDR3 protein. The table shows 600,000 to 850,000 distinct CDR3 sequences, with over 15% occurring only once. This sample is part of a study of identical twins. Study-wide results and caveats: Reduced insertions were recorded for abundant cord blood beta clonotypes, with no such pattern in memory repertoires. Excess sharing by twins proved weaker in beta out-of-frame sequences.

These data were likewise used in another study, on T cells expressing NK-cell markers. That study adds: Leadership of the CD3+CD56-NKG2C+ fraction also belonged to these clonotypes in four donors.

This TCR was sampled from a woman aged 18-29 years in good health. Input material: PBMCs.

CDR3 sequence (DNA): TGTGCCAGCAGCTCCCTTAGCCGGGAGCAGTACTTC. Translation gives CASSSLSREQYF. The chain joins TRBV7-9 to TRBJ2-7, with D unclear. CDR3 length: 12 residues. Per germline, CDR1 SEHNR and CDR2 FQNEAQ (reference sequence). The V gene lost 4 bases and the J gene lost 7 bases, with 11 bases spanning the gap. The whole variable domain, filled in from reference TRBV7-9 and TRBJ2-7, reads DTGVSQNPRHKITKRGQNVTFRCDPISEHNRLYWYRQTLGQGPEFLTYFQNEAQLEKSRLLSDRFSAERPKGSFSTLEIQRTEQGDSAMYLCASSSLSREQYFGPGTRLTVT.